This T cell receptor (beta chain) comes out of a study of OX40 agonist ivuxolimab in advanced cancers. Turning to the study itself: It was ivuxolimab, an agonistic anti-OX40 (CD134) antibody, that patients were treated with. Every 2 weeks, ivuxolimab was infused into the patients intravenously at between 0.01 and 10 mg/kg.

Whole-study findings and limits: Expanded peripheral T-cell antigen specificity went undetermined.

Germline V gene sequence: CDR1 MNHNY, CDR2 SVGAGI (reference sequence). CDR3 size: 13 residues. The germline V and J ends were trimmed by 2 bases and 3 bases, with 7 bases remaining between them. Produced via immunoSEQ multiplex PCR; TCRdb's table is partial and in-frame only. The table has about 62,000 clones, approximately 85% seen once. About this clone: Antigen unknown.

The rearrangement links TRBV6-6 to TRBJ1-1; D not resolved. The sample here was CD4+ or CD8+ T cells sorted from blood, taken in a trial of the OX40 agonist ivuxolimab. The receptor was derived from an adult with an advanced solid tumor such as melanoma, head and neck, liver or kidney cancer. CDR3 coding DNA: TGTGCCAGCAGTTACGCAGACGACACTGAAGCTTTCTTT. This codes for CASSYADDTEAFF.